The 18 T cell receptor beta chains reported below all come from one sample, sequenced in a study of shared clonotypes between healthy human individuals. Profiling relied on immunoSEQ multiplex PCR, and the TCRdb table lists in-frame clones only, not all of them. The profile covers roughly 1,000,000 clones, with about 84% appearing a single time and roughly 0.61% taken by the ten largest. Sequenced input: memory CD4+ T cells from PBMCs. Described subset: CD45RA-negative fraction. These receptors all come from a man between 18 and 35 years old in good health. Some clones in this sample may be carry-over from other donors' samples.

V is TRBV28 and J is TRBJ2-5; 8 bases are shared with TRBD1. Per germline, CDR1 MDHEN and CDR2 SYDVKM. This CDR3 is built from 15 residues. Losses at the gene ends were 1 base for V and 7 bases for J; bases not matched to a gene: 8. CDR3 nucleotides: TGTGCCAGCAGTTTATCCCCCGGACAGGGAAGGACCCAGTACTTC. This sequence encodes CASSLSPGQGRTQYF.

The chain has TRBV30 and TRBJ2-7; 10 bases are a match to TRBD2. CDR3 length: 14 amino acids. The J segment lost 2 bases and the V segment lost 2 bases, leaving 3 bases of the junction unmatched. Germline V gives CDR1 GTSNPN, CDR2 SVGIG (reference sequence). The CDR3 loop is CAWSTLAGAYEQYF. The CDR3 nucleotides read TGTGCCTGGAGTACCCTAGCGGGAGCCTACGAGCAGTACTTC. The complete variable domain, with remaining parts taken from reference TRBV30 and TRBJ2-7, reads SQTIHQWPATLVQPVGSPLSLECTVEGTSNPNLYWYRQAAGRGLQLLFYSVGIGQISSEVPQNLSASRPQDRQFILSSKKLLLSDSGFYLCAWSTLAGAYEQYFGPGTRLTVT.

A note on this clone: Other DNA sequences in the sample encode the same CDR3. The chain is built from TRBV14 and TRBJ1-4; no firm D call. In germline, CDR1 is SGHDN, CDR2 FVKESK. This CDR3 spans 13 amino acids. V was clipped by 6 bases and J by 5 bases, with 10 bases between them. CDR3 residues: CASSRAPNEKLFF. The CDR3 coding sequence is TGTGCCAGCAGTCGGGCCCCGAATGAAAAACTGTTTTTT.

CDR3 loop: CASSESAGRYNEQFF. Here the CDR3 DNA reads TGTGCCAGCAGTGAAAGCGCGGGCCGCTACAATGAGCAGTTCTTC. The genes are TRBV6-4 and TRBJ2-1; possibly TRBD2 for D (5 bases). The germline V gene encodes CDR1 MRHNA and CDR2 SNTAGT. CDR3 length: 15 amino acids. The V end lost 3 bases, the J end lost 3 bases, and 12 bases lay between the germline ends.

V gene TRBV28 combines with J gene TRBJ1-2; no definite D call. Trimming pared 3 bases from V and 2 bases from J, leaving 7 bases between. The germline V gene has CDR1 MDHEN and CDR2 SYDVKM. CDR3 length equals 13 residues. CDR3 residues: CASSFFANYGYTF. Written as DNA, the CDR3 is TGTGCCAGCAGTTTTTTCGCGAACTATGGCTACACCTTC.

A few counts support this clone. The chain combines TRBV5-4 with TRBJ2-3, with D tentatively TRBD2 (6 bases). This CDR3 has 15 residues. With 1 base removed from V and 6 bases from J, the gap between germline ends came to 15 bases. Germline V gives CDR1 SGHNT, CDR2 YYREEE (reference sequence). As DNA, the CDR3 is TGTGCCAGCAGCTTGTGGCGGGATATTGGGGATACGCAGTATTTT. Translated: CASSLWRDIGDTQYF.

In its sample, this clone was seen many times. The chain joins TRBV7-8 to TRBJ2-7; TRBD2 matches at 9 bases. V shed 1 base and J 2 bases; nucleotides not matched to a gene: 9. The CDR3 has 17 amino acids. CDR1 is SGHVS, CDR2 FQNEAQ, per germline. CDR3 loop: CASSLVFGLAGTYEQYF. CDR3 DNA: TGTGCCAGCAGCTTAGTATTCGGGCTAGCGGGGACCTACGAGCAGTACTTC.

This sequence joins TRBV27 and TRBJ2-7; 11 nucleotides agree with TRBD2. The germline V gene has CDR1 MNHEY and CDR2 SMNVEV (reference sequence). The CDR3 covers 15 residues. V lost 6 bases to trimming and J lost 7 bases; unmatched junction nucleotides: 11. The CDR3 spells CASRNLAGGVQEQYF. Here the CDR3 DNA reads TGTGCCAGCAGGAACTTAGCGGGAGGGGTTCAAGAGCAGTACTTC.

This clone has just a few counts. The chain uses TRBV4-1 and TRBJ1-4; tentatively, D is TRBD1 (5 bases). Germline CDR1 reads MGHRA; CDR2 reads YSYEKL. The CDR3 totals 14 residues. Trimming removed 1 base from V and 8 bases from J, with 11 bases in between. CDR3 in amino acids: CASSQGQRIEKLFF. The DNA for the CDR3 is TGCGCCAGCAGCCAAGGACAGAGGATCGAAAAACTGTTTTTT.

Remarks on this clone: The sample holds other DNA sequences that translate to the same CDR3. This rearrangement joins TRBV5-1 to TRBJ2-3, with 9 positions matching TRBD2. J gave up 6 bases and V 4 bases, and 6 bases lay outside the gene matches. The CDR3 sequence is 14 residues long. Germline-derived CDR1 and CDR2 are SGHRS and YFSETQ. Here the CDR3 DNA reads TGCGCCAGCAGCCCGCTAGCGGGATCCGATACGCAGTATTTT. Translation: CASSPLAGSDTQYF.

The chain recombines TRBV7-2 with TRBJ2-7, with unresolved D. The V end lost 5 bases, the J end lost 5 bases, and 7 bases lay between the germline ends. Per germline, CDR1 SGHTA and CDR2 FQGNSA. This CDR3 is 11 amino acids long. DNA of the CDR3: TGTGCCAGCAGCCCCGCCCACGAGCAGTACTTC. The encoded protein is CASSPAHEQYF.

The rearrangement links TRBV7-2 to TRBJ2-7, with D possibly being TRBD1 (5 bases). Trimming took off 4 bases at V and 2 bases at J, with 12 bases between the two ends. Germline values: CDR1 SGHTA, CDR2 FQGNSA. The CDR3 runs to 14 residues. CDR3 DNA sequence: TGTGCCAGCAGCTACCAGACAGCACCCTACGAGCAGTACTTC. This codes for CASSYQTAPYEQYF. The whole variable domain, remainder taken from reference TRBV7-2 and TRBJ2-7, is GAGVSQSPSNKVTEKGKDVELRCDPISGHTALYWYRQSLGQGLEFLIYFQGNSAPDKSGLPSDRFSAERTGGSVSTLTIQRTQQEDSAVYLCASSYQTAPYEQYFGPGTRLTVT.

The chain recombines TRBV5-1 with TRBJ2-7; D is uncertain. The germline V and J ends were trimmed by 0 bases and 7 bases, with 14 bases remaining between them. Germline values: CDR1 SGHRS, CDR2 YFSETQ. The CDR3 extends over 14 amino acids. In nucleotides, the CDR3 is TGCGCCAGCAGCTTGGAGGTTGCAGTGGGGGAGCAGTACTTC. Protein sequence: CASSLEVAVGEQYF.

The chain couples TRBV5-1 to TRBJ1-4; 8 nucleotides line up with TRBD1. Trimming removed 0 bases from V and 6 bases from J; junction bases left unmatched: 1. Germline V gene data show CDR1 as SGHRS and CDR2 as YFSETQ. This CDR3 comprises 14 residues. In DNA, the CDR3 is TGCGCCAGCAGCTTGGAACAGGGGGATGAAAAACTGTTTTTT. It codes for CASSLEQGDEKLFF.

This clone has just a few counts. This sequence joins TRBV9 and TRBJ2-2, with 8 bases identical to TRBD1. V shed 4 bases, J shed 5 bases, and the junction held 10 bases outside the gene matches. Germline assignment: CDR1 SGDLS and CDR2 YYNGEE. The CDR3 is 16 residues long. The CDR3: CASSLGTGVRTGELFF. The CDR3 DNA sequence: TGTGCCAGCAGCCTTGGGACAGGTGTGAGGACCGGGGAGCTGTTTTTT.

The chain is built from TRBV7-9 and TRBJ2-3; 9 bases align to TRBD2. CDR1 and CDR2 (germline): SEHNR, FQNEAQ (reference sequence). Germline trimming cut 4 bases from V and 0 bases from J; bases unmatched to any gene: 8. The CDR3 loop spans 17 amino acids. This CDR3 is CASSSHRTSASTDTQYF. Here the CDR3 DNA reads TGTGCCAGCAGCTCCCACAGGACTAGCGCGAGCACAGATACGCAGTATTTT.

V is TRBV29-1 and J is TRBJ2-1, with 7 bases matching TRBD2. There are 19 residues in the CDR3. Trimming removed 6 bases from V and 8 bases from J; junction bases left unmatched: 28. CDR1 and CDR2 (germline): SQVTM, ANQGSEA. CDR3 nucleotides: TGCAGCGTCTCGGGGAGGAACTGGGGGAGGACTAGAAACCCGGATGAGCAGTTCTTC. Protein: CSVSGRNWGRTRNPDEQFF.

The J gene is TRBJ2-3, the V gene TRBV30; D tentatively fits TRBD1 or TRBD2 (5 bases each). CDR1 and CDR2 from the germline V gene are GTSNPN and SVGIG (reference sequence). Trimming stripped 3 bases from V and 3 bases from J, with 16 bases between. CDR3 length: 15 amino acids. This CDR3 is CAWSALGVGTDTQYF. DNA of the CDR3: TGTGCCTGGAGCGCGTTGGGGGTAGGAACAGATACGCAGTATTTT.